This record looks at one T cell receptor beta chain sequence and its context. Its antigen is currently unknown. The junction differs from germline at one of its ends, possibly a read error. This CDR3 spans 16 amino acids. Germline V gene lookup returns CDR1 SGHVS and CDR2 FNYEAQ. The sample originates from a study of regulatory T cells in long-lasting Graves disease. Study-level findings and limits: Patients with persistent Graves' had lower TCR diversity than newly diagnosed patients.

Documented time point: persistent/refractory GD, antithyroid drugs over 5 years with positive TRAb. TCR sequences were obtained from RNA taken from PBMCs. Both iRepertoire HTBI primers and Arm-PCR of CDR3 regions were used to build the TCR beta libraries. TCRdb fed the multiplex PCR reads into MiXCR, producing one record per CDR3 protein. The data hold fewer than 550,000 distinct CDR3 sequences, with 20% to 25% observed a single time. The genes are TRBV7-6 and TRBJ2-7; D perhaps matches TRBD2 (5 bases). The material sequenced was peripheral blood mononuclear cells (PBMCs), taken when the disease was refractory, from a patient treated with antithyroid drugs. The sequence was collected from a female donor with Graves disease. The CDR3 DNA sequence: TGTGCCAGCAGCCTAGCCCCCGGGCCAGCCTCCTACGAGCAGTACTTC. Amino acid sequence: CASSLAPGPASYEQYF.